A single sample gave rise to the 28 T cell receptor beta chains below, sequenced in a study of brain metastases from non-small cell lung cancer. Assay used: immunoSEQ multiplex PCR; TCRdb lists only in-frame clones, some missing. The sample records a few thousand clones, around 82% being singletons. The specimen was tumor-adjacent normal tissue. The receptors come from a donor at least 40 years old with non-small cell lung cancer.

The V call is TRBV5-1, the J call TRBJ2-7, with 12 bases that match TRBD2. V was clipped by 3 bases and J by 4 bases; unmatched bases: 8. Germline lookup yields CDR1 SGHRS and CDR2 YFSETQ. CDR3 size: 16 residues. The CDR3 region is CASSSMTSGSVYEQYF. In DNA form, the CDR3 reads TGCGCCAGCAGCTCGATGACTAGCGGGAGCGTGTACGAGCAGTACTTC.

This chain joins TRBV4-2 and TRBJ2-5; weak D call: TRBD2 (6 bases). CDR3 length: 14 residues. Germline CDR1 LGHNA, CDR2 YNFKEQ. V lost 1 base, J lost 4 bases, and 10 bases lay in between. CDR3 nucleotides: TGTGCCAGCAGCCAAGTCGGGGGTGGAGAGACCCAGTACTTC. Translation: CASSQVGGGETQYF.

Concerning this clone itself: Mismatch with germline at one junction end may stem from a read error. The chain links TRBV18 to TRBJ1-1; the D gene is possibly TRBD1 (5 bases). Germline values: CDR1 KGHSH, CDR2 LQKENI. This CDR3 has 14 amino acids. The CDR3 nucleotides read TGTGCCAGCTCACCACAGGGGAGAAGCACTGAAGTTTTCTTT. This encodes CASSPQGRSTEVFF.

This clone is a singleton in its sample. The chain is built from TRBV6-2 or TRBV6-3 and TRBJ2-1; 13 nucleotides match TRBD2. V lost 6 bases and J lost 8; bases outside the gene matches: 13. The germline gives CDR1 MNHEY, CDR2 SVGEGT. The CDR3 extends over 17 amino acids. CDR3 residues: CASSPGLAGEPRDEQFF. The CDR3 DNA reads TGTGCCAGCAGCCCCGGACTAGCGGGAGAGCCTCGAGATGAGCAGTTCTTC.

The chain links TRBV3-1 (or the pseudogene TRBV3-2) to TRBJ2-2; 10 bases are a match to TRBD1. Trimming removed 1 base from V and 4 bases from J; junction bases left unmatched: 3. The CDR3 runs to 16 residues. Germline loops: CDR1 LGHDT, CDR2 YNNKEL (reference sequence). The CDR3 region has the DNA TGTGCCAGCAGCCAAGGACAGGGGGCGATCACCGGGGAGCTGTTTTTT. Its translation: CASSQGQGAITGELFF.

The chain combines TRBV11-2 with TRBJ1-6, with TRBD1 identical over 7 bases. Germline V lookup: CDR1 SGHAT, CDR2 FQNNGV. The CDR3 sequence is 17 residues long. The junction had 12 bases not matched to a gene; V was cut back by 1 base and J by 9 bases. The chain's CDR3 is CASSLAGTGERGSPLHF. CDR3 DNA: TGTGCCAGCAGCTTAGCCGGAACAGGGGAAAGAGGTTCACCCCTCCACTTT.

Worth noting for this clone: At one end, the junction sequence differs from germline, possibly due to a read error. The V gene is TRBV7-6, the J gene TRBJ1-1, with no clear D. Germline loops: CDR1 SGHVS, CDR2 FNYEAQ. There are 13 residues in the CDR3. The CDR3 nucleotides read TGTACCAGCAGCTTCGATTCGAACACTGAAGCTTTCTTT. This translates into CTSSFDSNTEAFF. The whole variable domain, filled in from reference TRBV7-6 and TRBJ1-1, reads GAGVSQSPRYKVTKRGQDVALRCDPISGHVSLYWYRQALGQGPEFLTYFNYEAQQDKSGLPNDRFSAERPEGSISTLTIQRTEQRDSAMYRCTSSFDSNTEAFFGQGTRLTVV.

The chain is built from TRBV6-1 and TRBJ1-6; 7 bases align to TRBD1. CDR3 length equals 14 residues. The ends lost 2 bases at V and 6 bases at J; junction bases unmatched: 1. CDR1 is MNHNS and CDR2 is SASEGT in the germline V gene. CDR3 residues: CASSETGANSPLHF. The CDR3 nucleotides are TGTGCCAGCAGTGAAACAGGGGCTAATTCACCCCTCCACTTT.

The chain uses TRBV6-2 or TRBV6-3 and TRBJ2-1, with TRBD2 identical over 10 bases. Trimming cost V 5 bases and J 0 bases; bases outside gene matches: 7. Germline CDR1 MNHEY, CDR2 SVGEGT. The CDR3 has 17 amino acids. CDR3 nucleotide sequence: TGTGCCAGCAGTCACAGGACTAGCGGAACCTCCTACAATGAGCAGTTCTTC. Protein product: CASSHRTSGTSYNEQFF.

V is TRBV28 and J is TRBJ2-1; D not certain. Trimming shortened V by 4 bases and J by 6 bases, and 13 bases separated the two germline ends. The CDR3 is 14 amino acids. Germline V gives CDR1 MDHEN, CDR2 SYDVKM. This CDR3 is CASSSPNRANEQFF. DNA for the CDR3: TGTGCCAGCAGTTCCCCCAATCGGGCCAATGAGCAGTTCTTC.

The rearrangement uses TRBV10-2 and TRBJ2-1; D is unresolved. Germline V gene lookup returns CDR1 WSHSY and CDR2 SAAADI. Trimming removed 8 bases from V and 7 bases from J, with 12 bases in between. The CDR3 is made up of 12 amino acids. The CDR3 reads CASFYSPNEQFF. The CDR3 DNA sequence: TGCGCCAGCTTTTATAGCCCAAATGAGCAGTTCTTC.

This chain uses TRBV15 with TRBJ1-4; TRBD1 aligns across 7 bases. The CDR3 is made up of 17 amino acids. After removal of 0 bases from V and 3 bases from J, the junction contained 7 bases not matched to a gene. The germline V gene encodes CDR1 LNHNV and CDR2 YYDKDF (reference sequence). In nucleotides, the CDR3 is TGTGCCACCAGCAGAGATATCATCAGGGGGTCTAATGAAAAACTGTTTTTT. Translated: CATSRDIIRGSNEKLFF.

In this sample, this clone turned up a few times. The genes are TRBV2 and TRBJ2-1; D possibly uses TRBD1 or TRBD2 (5 bases each). The germline V gene has CDR1 SNHLY and CDR2 FYNNEI. Trimming left V 10 bases short and J 9 bases short, with 25 bases between. There are 15 residues in the CDR3. DNA of the CDR3: TGTGCCACTACGGGACCGAGAGCCCGTCAAGGTGAGCAGTTCTTC. It translates to CATTGPRARQGEQFF.

This chain uses TRBV11-3 with TRBJ2-4, with D hard to call. Germline V lookup: CDR1 SGHNT, CDR2 YENEEA. V gave up 0 bases and J gave up 2 bases, with 11 bases separating them. This CDR3 spans 16 amino acids. DNA of the CDR3: TGTGCCAGCAGCTTAGATGGTGGCGGTTCCAAAAACATTCAGTACTTC. This encodes CASSLDGGGSKNIQYF.

V and J are TRBV5-1 and TRBJ2-6; TRBD2 matches at 10 bases. With V trimmed by 4 bases and J by 0 bases, 13 bases remained unmatched. The CDR3 has 20 amino acids. Germline-derived CDR1 and CDR2 are SGHRS and YFSETQ. The CDR3 spells CASSHVVGLAENSGANVLTF. CDR3 in DNA: TGCGCCAGCAGCCATGTGGTTGGACTAGCGGAAAACTCTGGGGCCAACGTCCTGACTTTC. Variable domain in full (rest from reference TRBV5-1 and TRBJ2-6): KAGVTQTPRYLIKTRGQQVTLSCSPISGHRSVSWYQQTPGQGLQFLFEYFSETQRNKGNFPGRFSGRQFSNSRSEMNVSTLELGDSALYLCASSHVVGLAENSGANVLTFGAGSRLTVL.

This sequence joins TRBV29-1 and TRBJ1-1; D ambiguous. Trimming cost V 7 bases and J 6 bases, with 15 bases left between them. Per the germline V gene, CDR1 is SQVTM and CDR2 is ANQGSEA. The CDR3 extends over 12 amino acids. The CDR3 nucleotides read TGCAGCGCTGCTCAAGGTAAGGCTGAAGCTTTCTTT. It yields the protein CSAAQGKAEAFF. Supplemented by reference TRBV29-1 and TRBJ1-1, the full variable domain reads SAVISQKPSRDICQRGTSLTIQCQVDSQVTMMFWYRQQPGQSLTLIATANQGSEATYESGFVIDKFPISRPNLTFSTLTVSNMSPEDSSIYLCSAAQGKAEAFFGQGTRLTVV.

The J gene is TRBJ2-1, the V gene TRBV28; TRBD2 agrees at 12 bases. Germline V lookup: CDR1 MDHEN, CDR2 SYDVKM. V dropped 4 bases and J dropped 13; count of bases not matched to a gene: 14. This CDR3 contains 16 residues. The CDR3 is CASSSPRRRTSGKQFF. In DNA, the CDR3 is TGTGCCAGCAGTTCCCCTCGTAGGAGGACTAGCGGGAAACAGTTCTTC.

The rearrangement uses TRBV5-1 and TRBJ1-1, with unresolved D. CDR1 and CDR2 from the germline V gene are SGHRS and YFSETQ. V lost 3 bases and J 5 bases, leaving 17 bases between the germline ends. This CDR3 contains 15 residues. The CDR3 spells CASSSDNRPETEAFF. The DNA for the CDR3 is TGCGCCAGCAGCTCTGATAACCGGCCGGAGACTGAAGCTTTCTTT.

This clone was counted a single time. The V call is TRBV7-9, the J call TRBJ2-1, with 7 nucleotides matching TRBD1. V lost 5 bases and J lost 6; bases outside the gene matches: 1. In germline, CDR1 is SEHNR, CDR2 FQNEAQ (reference sequence). The CDR3 spans 12 residues. The CDR3 loop reads CASSAGGNEQFF. CDR3 DNA: TGTGCCAGCAGCGCAGGGGGCAATGAGCAGTTCTTC.

This clone was seen only a few times. The V call is TRBV19, the J call TRBJ1-1; D remains unclear. Looked up from germline, CDR1 is LNHDA and CDR2 is SQIVND (reference sequence). The CDR3 is 14 residues long. Trimming removed 6 bases at V and 4 bases at J, with 15 bases between. The CDR3 coding sequence is TGTGCCAGTAGCACCCCATCACTCTTCACTGAAGCTTTCTTT. This sequence encodes CASSTPSLFTEAFF.

The chain employs TRBV21-1 and TRBJ2-7; the table's D gene call, TRBD2, was not cross checked with the DNA. TRBV21-1 is noted as a pseudogene. This CDR3 has 13 amino acids. The CDR3 bases are TGTGCCAGCAGCAAGAACGGAGCCTACGAGCAGTACTTC. Translation: CASSKNGAYEQYF.

The chain recombines TRBV24-1 with TRBJ2-1; either TRBD1 or TRBD2 may fit D (7 bases each). The length of the CDR3 is 19 residues. Trimming pared 3 bases from V and 4 bases from J, leaving 24 bases between. Germline CDR1 reads KGHDR; CDR2 reads SFDVKD. Here the CDR3 DNA reads TGTGCCACCAGTGATGGCCAGGGGGAGGGGCGACCATTTTACAATGAGCAGTTCTTC. Translated: CATSDGQGEGRPFYNEQFF.

With respect to this clone: The same CDR3 is also encoded by other DNA sequences in this sample. The chain uses TRBV7-6 and TRBJ1-1; D may be TRBD1 (6 bases). The CDR3 covers 13 residues. Germline CDR1 and CDR2: SGHVS and FNYEAQ. Trimming pared 5 bases from V and 2 bases from J, leaving 9 bases between. For the CDR3, the DNA is TGTGCCAGCAGCGCGGACAGTAACACTGAAGCTTTCTTT. This codes for CASSADSNTEAFF. The whole variable domain, filled in from reference TRBV7-6 and TRBJ1-1, reads GAGVSQSPRYKVTKRGQDVALRCDPISGHVSLYWYRQALGQGPEFLTYFNYEAQQDKSGLPNDRFSAERPEGSISTLTIQRTEQRDSAMYRCASSADSNTEAFFGQGTRLTVV.

CDR3 nucleotides: TGTGCCAGCAGCCAAGGTGGGGACTTCCAGTTCTTC. Translation: CASSQGGDFQFF. The V call is TRBV3-1 (or the pseudogene TRBV3-2), the J call TRBJ2-1, with D possibly TRBD2 on 6 matching bases. In germline, CDR1 is LGHDT, CDR2 YNNKEL (reference sequence). Trimming removed 1 base at V and 13 bases at J, with 11 bases between. The CDR3 has 12 residues.

The rearrangement links TRBV5-1 to TRBJ1-3; D perhaps matches TRBD1 (5 bases). CDR3 length equals 18 residues. Germline V gene lookup returns CDR1 SGHRS and CDR2 YFSETQ. Trimming pared 4 bases from V and 0 bases from J, leaving 20 bases between. The CDR3 DNA reads TGCGCCAGCAGCATCTCTCCTGTACAGGAGCTCTCTGGAAACACCATATATTTT. This encodes CASSISPVQELSGNTIYF.

This rearrangement joins TRBV2 to TRBJ2-2; 16 bases agree with TRBD2. The CDR3 runs to 16 residues. Germline CDR1 SNHLY, CDR2 FYNNEI. The ends lost 7 bases at V and 4 bases at J; junction bases unmatched: 3. The CDR3 region has the DNA TGTGCCAGCAAAGGGACTAGCGGGAGGGCCACCGGGGAGCTGTTTTTT. Its translation is CASKGTSGRATGELFF.

Turning to this clone: The junction and the germline gene differ at one end; a read error may be behind it. The chain joins TRBV7-9 to TRBJ2-6; D is possibly TRBD1 (5 bases). This CDR3 comprises 15 residues. CDR1 and CDR2 (germline): SEHNR, FQNEAQ (reference sequence). CDR3 bases: TGTGCCACCCAAAAGGGGCTCTTTGGGGCCAATGTCCTGACTTTC. Amino acids: CATQKGLFGANVLTF.

The chain is built from TRBV19 and TRBJ2-3; TRBD1 is a possible D gene (6 bases). Germline-derived CDR1 and CDR2 are LNHDA and SQIVND (reference sequence). V was pared by 4 bases and J by 6 bases, with 11 bases between. This CDR3 comprises 13 residues. CDR3 region: CASSTGTRDTQYF. For the CDR3, the DNA is TGTGCCAGTAGTACCGGGACACGCGATACGCAGTATTTT.